The 18 T cell receptor beta chains below were found in one sample sequenced in a study of OX40 agonist ivuxolimab in advanced cancers. The method was immunoSEQ multiplex PCR; TCRdb's version includes in-frame clones alone and lacks a portion of them. The data show about 80,000 clones, approximately 89% seen once. Sample: CD4+ or CD8+ T cells sorted from blood, taken in a trial of the OX40 agonist ivuxolimab. The receptor set was obtained from an adult with an advanced solid tumor such as melanoma, head and neck, liver or kidney cancer.

The chain joins TRBV19 to TRBJ2-7; maybe TRBD1 (7 bases). Per the germline V gene, CDR1 is LNHDA and CDR2 is SQIVND (reference sequence). The CDR3 loop spans 15 amino acids. Between the trimmed V and J ends, which lost 2 bases and 6 bases, there was a span of 17 bases. This CDR3 is CASSIRPGGGGEQYF. In DNA, the CDR3 is TGTGCCAGTAGTATACGGCCAGGGGGAGGTGGCGAGCAGTACTTC.

This clone was observed once. This sequence joins TRBV19 and TRBJ2-4; 7 positions match TRBD2. CDR3 length: 13 amino acids. Unmatched junction bases numbered 5, after V lost 3 bases and J lost 9 bases. CDR1 is LNHDA and CDR2 is SQIVND in the germline V gene (reference sequence). CDR3 coding DNA: TGTGCCAGTAGTATCGCGCGGGAGCTCATTCAGTACTTC. This sequence encodes CASSIARELIQYF.

The V and J genes are TRBV5-5 and TRBJ1-5; no clear D. The germline V gene has CDR1 SGHKS and CDR2 YYEKEE (reference sequence). Trimming took 0 bases from V and 5 from J, leaving 6 bases between them. The CDR3 covers 13 residues. The CDR3 bases are TGTGCCAGCAGCTTGGGGCCGGATCAGCCCCAGCATTTT. The encoded protein is CASSLGPDQPQHF.

V is TRBV30 and J is TRBJ2-3; 10 bases line up with TRBD2. The length of the CDR3 is 15 residues. V shed 4 bases and J 2 bases; nucleotides not matched to a gene: 6. The V gene's germline CDR1 is GTSNPN and CDR2 SVGIG (reference sequence). CDR3 region: CAWISGLANTDTQYF. CDR3 coding DNA: TGTGCCTGGATATCGGGACTAGCGAACACAGATACGCAGTATTTT.

The genes are TRBV19 and TRBJ1-5, with D unresolved. The CDR3 spans 12 residues. In germline, CDR1 is LNHDA, CDR2 SQIVND (reference sequence). V gave up 3 bases and J gave up 7 bases, with 7 bases separating them. The DNA for the CDR3 is TGTGCCAGTAGTATGCCCGCCCAGCCCCAGCATTTT. Its translation: CASSMPAQPQHF.

V usage is TRBV5-5 and J usage is TRBJ2-5; a possible D gene is TRBD2 (6 bases). The ends were cut back, 3 bases at V and 1 base at J, with 13 bases in the middle. The germline V gene encodes CDR1 SGHKS and CDR2 YYEKEE (reference sequence). The CDR3 runs to 15 residues. DNA of the CDR3: TGTGCCAGCAGCTGGACTATCCGGGCCCAAGAGACCCAGTACTTC. Its translation: CASSWTIRAQETQYF.

This clone has just a few counts. The gene calls are TRBV30 and TRBJ1-1, with no clear D. The CDR3 sequence is 13 residues long. Germline V CDR1 and CDR2: GTSNPN, SVGIG (reference sequence). Trimming shortened V by 0 bases and J by 1 base, and 6 bases separated the two germline ends. CDR3 amino acids: CAWSVSANTEAFF. The CDR3 coding sequence is TGTGCCTGGAGTGTATCTGCGAACACTGAAGCTTTCTTT.

V is TRBV10-1 and J is TRBJ1-4; D is ambiguous. The CDR3 is 15 residues long. Germline CDR1 and CDR2: WNHNN and SYGVQD (reference sequence). Trimming took 8 bases from V and 0 from J, leaving 13 bases between them. In DNA, the CDR3 is TGCGCCAGCCGAGGTGGGGAAGCAACTAATGAAAAACTGTTTTTT. Its translation: CASRGGEATNEKLFF.

This clone occurred a few times. The chain links TRBV18 to TRBJ2-7; D possibly corresponds to TRBD2 (5 bases). Germline lookup yields CDR1 KGHSH and CDR2 LQKENI. The CDR3 covers 12 residues. V dropped 6 bases and J dropped 6 bases, with 12 bases sitting between them. CDR3 protein: CASSVIAGEQYF. CDR3 coding DNA: TGTGCCAGCTCGGTGATTGCGGGCGAGCAGTACTTC. Together with reference TRBV18 and TRBJ2-7, the CDR3 gives the full variable domain: NAGVMQNPRHLVRRRGQEARLRCSPMKGHSHVYWYRQLPEEGLKFMVYLQKENIIDESGMPKERFSAEFPKEGPSILRIQQVVRGDSAAYFCASSVIAGEQYFGPGTRLTVT.

The V call is TRBV11-3, the J call TRBJ2-4; TRBD1 aligns across 8 bases. The germline gives CDR1 SGHNT, CDR2 YENEEA. This CDR3 is 20 amino acids long. V shed 1 base and J 4 bases; nucleotides not matched to a gene: 18. CDR3: CASSLVGGGQDTESKNIQYF. The CDR3 DNA follows: TGTGCCAGCAGCTTAGTCGGTGGGGGACAGGACACTGAGTCTAAAAACATTCAGTACTTC.

This clone was seen once. The V and J genes are TRBV6-6 and TRBJ2-7; 8 bases are a match to TRBD2. Trimming at V came to 6 bases and at J to 6 bases, leaving 10 bases not matched to a gene. Germline V gene lookup returns CDR1 MNHNY and CDR2 SVGAGI (reference sequence). This CDR3 has 14 amino acids. CDR3 loop: CASRVAGISPEQYF. For the CDR3, the DNA is TGTGCCAGCAGGGTAGCGGGAATCTCTCCCGAGCAGTACTTC.

The V and J genes are TRBV6-5 and TRBJ1-2; TRBD1 agrees at 7 bases. V gave up 6 bases and J gave up 6 bases; unmatched junction bases: 13. The CDR3 is made up of 15 amino acids. Germline assignment: CDR1 MNHEY and CDR2 SVGAGI. This CDR3 reads CASRGQARRGNGYTF. CDR3 coding DNA: TGTGCCAGCAGAGGACAGGCCCGACGGGGGAATGGCTACACCTTC.

The CDR3 DNA reads TGTGCCAGCAGTTACACTACTAGCTTCGAGCAGTACTTC. Its translation: CASSYTTSFEQYF. V and J are TRBV6-5 and TRBJ2-7; weak D call: TRBD2 (6 bases). The CDR3 runs 13 residues. V was pared by 2 bases and J by 6 bases, with 11 bases between. Germline loops: CDR1 MNHEY, CDR2 SVGAGI.

The chain is built from TRBV5-5 and TRBJ1-3; no clear D gene. V lost 4 bases, J lost 0 bases, and 11 bases lay in between. From germline, CDR1 is SGHKS and CDR2 YYEKEE (reference sequence). CDR3 size: 15 residues. In DNA, the CDR3 is TGTGCCAGCAGCCCGGACTACCTCTCTGGAAACACCATATATTTT. It codes for CASSPDYLSGNTIYF.

The rearrangement joins TRBV6-6 to TRBJ1-6; the D gene is possibly TRBD1 (5 bases). Germline loops: CDR1 MNHNY, CDR2 SVGAGI (reference sequence). The CDR3 contains 14 residues. V lost 6 bases and J 7 bases, leaving 13 bases between the germline ends. CDR3 amino acids: CASSQGGNNSPLHF. In DNA form, the CDR3 reads TGTGCCAGCAGCCAGGGAGGGAACAATTCACCCCTCCACTTT.

V and J are TRBV5-1 and TRBJ2-1; TRBD2 might be the D (7 bases). CDR1 is SGHRS and CDR2 is YFSETQ in the germline V gene. Trimming removed 2 bases at V and 7 bases at J, with 13 bases between. CDR3 length: 14 residues. CDR3 coding DNA: TGCGCCAGCAGCTTCGGGGGGCGTATGAATGAGCAGTTCTTC. Translation: CASSFGGRMNEQFF.

The genes are TRBV6-5 and TRBJ2-1; no clear D gene. The CDR3 consists of 13 residues. Germline V gene lookup returns CDR1 MNHEY and CDR2 SVGAGI. V was cut by 6 bases and J by 6 bases, with 12 bases left in between. The CDR3 here is CASSPGIPNEQFF. The CDR3 nucleotides are TGTGCCAGCAGCCCCGGAATACCCAATGAGCAGTTCTTC.

The chain combines TRBV5-4 with TRBJ2-5; no definite D call. The V and J ends lost 0 bases and 7 bases respectively, with 13 bases between them. The CDR3 is made up of 14 amino acids. CDR1 and CDR2 (germline): SGHNT, YYREEE (reference sequence). CDR3 nucleotide sequence: TGTGCCAGCAGCTTGGCCGGTTGGGCGTCGACCCAGTACTTC. It is translated as CASSLAGWASTQYF.